The present T cell receptor (beta chain) was sequenced within a study of early T cells in non-severe SARS-CoV-2 infection. Study-level background: Sequencing was performed on bulk RNA from unsorted whole blood, leaving chains unpaired.

As for this clonotype: Its antigen remains unidentified.

The study, taken as a whole, reports: Missing private and CD4 specificities, VDJdb matching favored anti-spike CD8 responses.

Researchers attached unique molecular identifiers to individual cDNA molecules. TCRdb re-called the 5' RACE reads through MiXCR, storing one row per CDR3 protein. The repertoire has about 54,000 distinct CDR3 sequences, roughly 7.8% of them found once; the top ten carry approximately 10%. The clonotype was recovered from an adult who was a healthcare worker with PCR-confirmed SARS-CoV-2 infection or an uninfected control (not recorded which). The sample consisted of whole blood, taken at baseline.

This CDR3 is CASVTGNEQYF. The CDR3 DNA reads as TGTGCCAGCGTGACAGGGAACGAGCAGTACTTC. V is TRBV7-9 and J is TRBJ2-7, with 7 positions matching TRBD1. Germline trimming cut 8 bases from V and 5 bases from J; bases unmatched to any gene: 3. This CDR3 contains 11 residues. CDR1 SEHNR and CDR2 FQNEAQ come from the germline V gene (reference sequence).